This T cell receptor beta chain was found in a study of blood T cell repertoires in COVID-19. Study-wide context: PBMCs, B-cell-depleted T cells, or T cells were the source of the cDNA or gDNA that made up the material.

V lost 1 base, J lost 4 bases, and 9 bases lay in between. Per germline, CDR1 SGHRS and CDR2 YFSETQ. CDR3 size: 13 residues. Profiled with immunoSEQ multiplex PCR; TCRdb holds only in-frame clones, not every one. The sample holds approximately 280,000 clones; about 89% are singletons and the top ten take approximately 2.6%. The study recruited people aged roughly 18 to 95 years across about two dozen US areas. Donors were grouped by their self-reported clinical history. Specimen: PBMCs or T cells enriched from blood (not recorded which). This receptor was obtained from a woman aged 18-30 years who had recovered from COVID-19. This sequence joins TRBV5-1 and TRBJ2-7; D remains ambiguous. The CDR3 coding sequence is TGCGCCAGCAGCTTGTTTACATCATACGAGCAGTACTTC. Amino acid sequence: CASSLFTSYEQYF.